This TCR beta chain was recorded in a study of PD-1 blockade in classical Hodgkin lymphoma. The protocol was immunoSEQ multiplex PCR, while the TCRdb copy is restricted to in-frame clones and leaves out a portion. The sample carries around 70,000 clones, roughly two thirds recorded once. Every patient experienced relapse after autologous stem cell transplantation, and brentuximab vedotin exposure varied. Trimming left V 2 bases short and J 5 bases short, with 12 bases between. CDR3 length: 14 residues. CDR1 SGHTA and CDR2 FQGTGA come from the germline V gene. This sequence joins TRBV7-3 and TRBJ2-5; no clear D gene. The sequence was obtained from a human donor with classical Hodgkin lymphoma. Source: peripheral blood mononuclear cells (PBMCs), taken before the second cycle of nivolumab. In DNA form, the CDR3 reads TGTGCCAGCAGCTTACGACCCCTCGGGGAGACCCAGTACTTC. Protein product: CASSLRPLGETQYF.